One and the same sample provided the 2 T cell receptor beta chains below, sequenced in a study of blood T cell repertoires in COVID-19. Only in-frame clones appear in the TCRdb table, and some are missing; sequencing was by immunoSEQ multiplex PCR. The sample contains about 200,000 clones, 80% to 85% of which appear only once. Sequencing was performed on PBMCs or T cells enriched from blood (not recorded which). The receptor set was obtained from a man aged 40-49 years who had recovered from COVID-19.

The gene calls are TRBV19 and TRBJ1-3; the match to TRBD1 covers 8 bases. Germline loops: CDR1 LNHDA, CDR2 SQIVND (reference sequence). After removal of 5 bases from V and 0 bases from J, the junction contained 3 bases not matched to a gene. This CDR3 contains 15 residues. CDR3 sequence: CASSQGTGSGNTIYF. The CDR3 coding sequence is TGTGCCAGTAGTCAGGGGACAGGCTCTGGAAACACCATATATTTT. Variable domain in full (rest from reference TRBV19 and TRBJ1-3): DGGITQSPKYLFRKEGQNVTLSCEQNLNHDAMYWYRQDPGQGLRLIYYSQIVNDFQKGDIAEGYSVSREKKESFPLTVTSAQKNPTAFYLCASSQGTGSGNTIYFGEGSWLTVV.

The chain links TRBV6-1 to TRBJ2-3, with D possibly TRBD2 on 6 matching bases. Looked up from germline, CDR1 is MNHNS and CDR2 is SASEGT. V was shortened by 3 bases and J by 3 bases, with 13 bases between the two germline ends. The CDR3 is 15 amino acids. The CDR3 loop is CASSDRSRGTDTQYF. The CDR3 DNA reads TGTGCCAGCAGTGATAGGTCTCGGGGGACAGATACGCAGTATTTT.